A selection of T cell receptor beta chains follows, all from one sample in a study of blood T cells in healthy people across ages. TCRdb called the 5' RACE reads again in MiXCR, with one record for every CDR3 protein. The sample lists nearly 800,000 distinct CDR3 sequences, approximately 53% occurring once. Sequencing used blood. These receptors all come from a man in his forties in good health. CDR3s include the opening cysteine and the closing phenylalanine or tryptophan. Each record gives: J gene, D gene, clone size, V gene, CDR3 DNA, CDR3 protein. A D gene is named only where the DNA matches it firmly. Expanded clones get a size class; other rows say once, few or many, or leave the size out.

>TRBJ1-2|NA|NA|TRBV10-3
TGTGCCATCAGTGACAGGGCGGTGGTGGATGGCTACACCTTC
CAISDRAVVDGYTF
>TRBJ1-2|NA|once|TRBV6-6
TGTGCCAGCAGTTCCCAACGGGTGCCGGGAGGCTACACCTTC
CASSSQRVPGGYTF
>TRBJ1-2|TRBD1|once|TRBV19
TGTGCCAGTAGGGACAGGGATCGTTATGGCTACACCTTC
CASRDRDRYGYTF
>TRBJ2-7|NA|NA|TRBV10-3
TGTGCCATCAGTGAGAGAACAGAGTCCCACGAGCAGTACTTC
CAISERTESHEQYF
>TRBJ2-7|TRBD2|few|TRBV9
TGTGCCAGCAGCGCGACCCTCGGGACTAGCGGGAGCGAGCAGTACTTC
CASSATLGTSGSEQYF
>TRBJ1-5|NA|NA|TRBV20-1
TGCAGTGCCCCTCCGACCTACCATAGCGCGAATCAGCCCCAGCATTTT
CSAPPTYHSANQPQHF
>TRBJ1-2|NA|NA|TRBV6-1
TGTGCCAGCAGTACGATAGAAGGTCCTAACACCTTC
CASSTIEGPNTF
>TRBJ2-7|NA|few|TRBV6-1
TGTGCCAGCAGTGATATATCCTACGAGCAGTACTTC
CASSDISYEQYF
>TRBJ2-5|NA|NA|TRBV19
TGTGCCAGTAGTACGATGGGCCTAGGAGAGACCCAGTACTTC
CASSTMGLGETQYF
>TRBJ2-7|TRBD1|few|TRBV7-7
TGTGCTAGCAGCTACGGGACAGGGGGAATTTACGAGCAGTACTTC
CASSYGTGGIYEQYF
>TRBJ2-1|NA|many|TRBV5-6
TGTGCCAGCAGCTTTGCGACCTACAATGAGCAGTTCTTC
CASSFATYNEQFF
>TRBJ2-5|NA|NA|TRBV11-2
TGTGCCAGCACGTGGGGCGAAGAGACCCAGTACTTC
CASTWGEETQYF
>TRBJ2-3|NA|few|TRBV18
TGTGCCAGCTCGACGACCCAGGGGTCCACAGATACGCAGTATTTT
CASSTTQGSTDTQYF
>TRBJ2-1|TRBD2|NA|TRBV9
TGTGCCAGCAGCATAGGGACTAGCGGGAGAAAGCAGTTCTTC
CASSIGTSGRKQFF
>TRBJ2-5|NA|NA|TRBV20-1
TGCAGTGCCCCTGTCGGGGCGGAGGTCCGGGAGACCCAGTACTTC
CSAPVGAEVRETQYF
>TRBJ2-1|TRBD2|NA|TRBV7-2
TGTGCCAGCGTAGCGACTAGCGGAAACAATGAGCAGTTCTTC
CASVATSGNNEQFF
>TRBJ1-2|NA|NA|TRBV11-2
TGTGCCAGCAGCATTGCTGGGACCGCCATCTATGGCTACACCTTC
CASSIAGTAIYGYTF
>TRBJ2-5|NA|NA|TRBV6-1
TGTGCCAGCAGTAACGACAGGTACTCGGAGACCCAGTACTTC
CASSNDRYSETQYF
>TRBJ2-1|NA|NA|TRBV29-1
TGCAGCGCCTGGGGGCCTCAGGACGCCTACAATGAGCAGTTCTTC
CSAWGPQDAYNEQFF
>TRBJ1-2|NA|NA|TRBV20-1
TGCAGTCCACGGGGGGCAGGCTATGGCTACACCTTC
CSPRGAGYGYTF
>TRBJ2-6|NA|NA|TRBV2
TGTGCCAGCAGGCTCTACCCTGGGGCCAACGTCCTGACTTTC
CASRLYPGANVLTF
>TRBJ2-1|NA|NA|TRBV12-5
TGTGCTAGTGGTTTGGGGCAGTCTGAGCAGTTCTTC
CASGLGQSEQFF
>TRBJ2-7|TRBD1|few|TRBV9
TGTGCCAGCAACCCCGGGACAGAGTTCTACGAGCAGTACTTC
CASNPGTEFYEQYF
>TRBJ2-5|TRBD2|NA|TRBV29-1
TGCAGCGTTGAAGCAGTGGAGGGGCGGGGGATCCAAGAGACCCAGTACTTC
CSVEAVEGRGIQETQYF
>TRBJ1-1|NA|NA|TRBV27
TGTGCCAGCAGTTTATCGGCAGGGGACACTGAAGCTTTCTTT
CASSLSAGDTEAFF
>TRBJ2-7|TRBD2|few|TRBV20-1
TGCAGTGCTAGAGATCCGACTAGCGGGGGTGTTTACGAGCAGTACTTC
CSARDPTSGGVYEQYF
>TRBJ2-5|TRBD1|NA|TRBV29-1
TGCAGCGTCTCTGCGGGACAGGGGGTTCAAGAGACCCAGTACTTC
CSVSAGQGVQETQYF
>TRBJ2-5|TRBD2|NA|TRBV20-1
TGCAGTGCTAGAGATTCCAACAGCGGGGTCCCCTTAGTAAGTCAAGAGACCCAGTACTTC
CSARDSNSGVPLVSQETQYF
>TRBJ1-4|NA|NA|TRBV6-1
TGTGCCAGCAGCGTGTCCACAGGGCCAACTAATGAAAAACTGTTTTTT
CASSVSTGPTNEKLFF
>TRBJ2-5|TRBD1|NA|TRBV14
TGTGCCAGCAGCCACGCAGGACAGGTGTACACGGAGACCCAGTACTTC
CASSHAGQVYTETQYF